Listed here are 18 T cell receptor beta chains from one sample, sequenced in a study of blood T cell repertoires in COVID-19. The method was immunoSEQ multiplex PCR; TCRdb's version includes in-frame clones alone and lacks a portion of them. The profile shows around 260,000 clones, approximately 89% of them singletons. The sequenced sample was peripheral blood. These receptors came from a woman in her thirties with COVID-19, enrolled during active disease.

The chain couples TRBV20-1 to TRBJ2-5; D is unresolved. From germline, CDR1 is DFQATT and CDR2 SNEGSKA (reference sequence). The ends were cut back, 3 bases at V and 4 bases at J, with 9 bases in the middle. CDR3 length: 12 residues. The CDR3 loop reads CSASQSPETQYF. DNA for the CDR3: TGCAGTGCTAGTCAGTCCCCAGAGACCCAGTACTTC.

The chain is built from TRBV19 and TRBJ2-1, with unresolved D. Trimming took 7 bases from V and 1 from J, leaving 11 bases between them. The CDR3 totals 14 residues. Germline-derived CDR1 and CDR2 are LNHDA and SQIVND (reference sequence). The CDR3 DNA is TGTGCCAGTAAAATCGCACAGTCCTACAATGAGCAGTTCTTC. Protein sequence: CASKIAQSYNEQFF.

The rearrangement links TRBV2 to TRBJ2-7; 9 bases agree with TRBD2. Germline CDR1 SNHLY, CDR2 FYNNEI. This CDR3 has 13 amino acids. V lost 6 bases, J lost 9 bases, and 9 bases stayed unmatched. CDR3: CASRFQREVAQYF. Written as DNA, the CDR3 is TGTGCCAGCAGATTCCAGCGGGAGGTGGCGCAGTACTTC.

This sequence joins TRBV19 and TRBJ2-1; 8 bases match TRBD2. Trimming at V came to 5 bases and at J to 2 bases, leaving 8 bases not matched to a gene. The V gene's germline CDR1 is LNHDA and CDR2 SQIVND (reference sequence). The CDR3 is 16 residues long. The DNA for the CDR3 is TGTGCCAGTAGTCGCTACGCGGGACTAGCCTACAATGAGCAGTTCTTC. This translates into CASSRYAGLAYNEQFF.

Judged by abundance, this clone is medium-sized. The CDR3 spells CASSLDRGFSTNEKLFF. In DNA, the CDR3 is TGTGCCAGCAGCCTAGACAGGGGCTTCTCAACTAATGAAAAACTGTTTTTT. This chain uses TRBV16 with TRBJ1-4, with 8 bases identical to TRBD1. Germline CDR1 reads KGHSY; CDR2 reads FQNENV. CDR3 length equals 17 residues. With V trimmed by 4 bases and J by 0 bases, 7 bases remained unmatched.

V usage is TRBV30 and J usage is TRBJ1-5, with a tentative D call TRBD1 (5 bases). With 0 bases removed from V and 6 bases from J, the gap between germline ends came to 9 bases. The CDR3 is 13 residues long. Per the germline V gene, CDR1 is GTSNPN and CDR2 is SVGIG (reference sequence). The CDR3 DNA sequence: TGTGCCTGGAGTGTCGACAGTTTTCAGCCCCAGCATTTT. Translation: CAWSVDSFQPQHF. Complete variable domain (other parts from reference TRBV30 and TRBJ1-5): SQTIHQWPATLVQPVGSPLSLECTVEGTSNPNLYWYRQAAGRGLQLLFYSVGIGQISSEVPQNLSASRPQDRQFILSSKKLLLSDSGFYLCAWSVDSFQPQHFGDGTRLSIL.

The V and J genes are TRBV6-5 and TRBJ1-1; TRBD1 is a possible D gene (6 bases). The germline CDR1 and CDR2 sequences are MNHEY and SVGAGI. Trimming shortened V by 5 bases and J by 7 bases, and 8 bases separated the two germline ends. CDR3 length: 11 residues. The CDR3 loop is CASSKQGEAFF. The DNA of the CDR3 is TGTGCCAGCAGTAAACAGGGTGAAGCTTTCTTT.

DNA of the CDR3: TGTGCCAGCAGTGGCAGCCCTAGGAACACTGAAGCTTTCTTT. It encodes CASSGSPRNTEAFF. The rearrangement joins TRBV28 to TRBJ1-1, with no clear D. V was shortened by 5 bases and J by 1 base, with 11 bases between the two germline ends. The CDR3 spans 14 residues. The germline V gene has CDR1 MDHEN and CDR2 SYDVKM.

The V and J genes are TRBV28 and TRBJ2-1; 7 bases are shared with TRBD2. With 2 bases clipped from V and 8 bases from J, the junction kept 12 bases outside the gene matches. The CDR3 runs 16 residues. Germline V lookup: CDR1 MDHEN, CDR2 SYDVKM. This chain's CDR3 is CASSLPGTSASDEQFF. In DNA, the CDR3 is TGTGCCAGCAGTTTACCGGGTACTAGCGCTAGCGATGAGCAGTTCTTC.

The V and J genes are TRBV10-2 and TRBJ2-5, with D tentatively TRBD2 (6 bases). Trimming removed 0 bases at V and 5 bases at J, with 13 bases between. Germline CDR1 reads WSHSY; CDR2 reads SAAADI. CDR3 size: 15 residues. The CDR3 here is CASSESAGSRETQYF. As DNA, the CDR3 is TGCGCCAGCAGTGAGTCGGCCGGGAGTCGGGAGACCCAGTACTTC.

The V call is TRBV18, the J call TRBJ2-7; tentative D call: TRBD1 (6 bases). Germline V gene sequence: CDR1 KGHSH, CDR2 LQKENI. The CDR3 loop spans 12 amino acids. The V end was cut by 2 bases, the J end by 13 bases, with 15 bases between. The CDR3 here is CASSPESGTLYF. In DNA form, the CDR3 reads TGTGCCAGCTCACCAGAATCCGGGACACTCTACTTC.

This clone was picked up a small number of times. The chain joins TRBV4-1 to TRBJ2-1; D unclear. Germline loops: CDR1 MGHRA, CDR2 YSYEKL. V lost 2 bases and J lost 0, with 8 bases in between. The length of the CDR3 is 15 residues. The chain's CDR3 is CASSQLVPSYNEQFF. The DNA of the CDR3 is TGCGCCAGCAGCCAACTAGTTCCCTCCTACAATGAGCAGTTCTTC.

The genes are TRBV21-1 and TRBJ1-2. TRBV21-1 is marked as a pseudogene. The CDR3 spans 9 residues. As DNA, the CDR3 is TGTGCCACCGTAGATGGCTACACCTTC. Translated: CATVDGYTF.

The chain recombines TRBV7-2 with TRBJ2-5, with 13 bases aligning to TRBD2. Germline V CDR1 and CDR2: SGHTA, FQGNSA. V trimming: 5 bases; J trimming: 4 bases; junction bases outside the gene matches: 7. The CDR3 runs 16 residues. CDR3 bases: TGTGCCAGCAGCGATACTAGCGGGAGGGCTCGAGAGACCCAGTACTTC. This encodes CASSDTSGRARETQYF.

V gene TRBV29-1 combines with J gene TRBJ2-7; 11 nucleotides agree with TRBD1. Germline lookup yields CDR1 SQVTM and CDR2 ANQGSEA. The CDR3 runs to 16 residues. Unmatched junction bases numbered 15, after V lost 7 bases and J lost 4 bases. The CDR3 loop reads CSARTGGSRPPYEQYF. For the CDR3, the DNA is TGCAGCGCAAGGACAGGGGGCTCCCGTCCCCCTTACGAGCAGTACTTC.

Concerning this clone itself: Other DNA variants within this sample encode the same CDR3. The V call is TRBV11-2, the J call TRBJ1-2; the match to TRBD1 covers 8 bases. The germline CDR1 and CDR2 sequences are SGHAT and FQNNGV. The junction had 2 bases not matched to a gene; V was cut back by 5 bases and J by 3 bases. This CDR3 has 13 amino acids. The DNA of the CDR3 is TGTGCCAGCAGCCTGGACAGGGACTATGGCTACACCTTC. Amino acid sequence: CASSLDRDYGYTF.

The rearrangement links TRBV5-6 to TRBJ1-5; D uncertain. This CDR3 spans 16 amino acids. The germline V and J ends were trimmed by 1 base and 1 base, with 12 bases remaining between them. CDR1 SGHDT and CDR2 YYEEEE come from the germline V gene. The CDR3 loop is CASSLSAGMSNQPQHF. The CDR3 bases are TGTGCCAGCAGCTTGTCTGCGGGGATGAGCAATCAGCCCCAGCATTTT.

The CDR3 loop reads CASSQDEVGTKLFF. The CDR3 DNA reads TGTGCCAGCAGCCAAGATGAGGTCGGAACAAAACTGTTTTTT. V gene TRBV4-2 combines with J gene TRBJ1-4; D gene uncertain. The V gene lost 0 bases and the J gene lost 10 bases, with 12 bases spanning the gap. This CDR3 region has 14 residues. Germline CDR1 reads LGHNA; CDR2 reads YNFKEQ.